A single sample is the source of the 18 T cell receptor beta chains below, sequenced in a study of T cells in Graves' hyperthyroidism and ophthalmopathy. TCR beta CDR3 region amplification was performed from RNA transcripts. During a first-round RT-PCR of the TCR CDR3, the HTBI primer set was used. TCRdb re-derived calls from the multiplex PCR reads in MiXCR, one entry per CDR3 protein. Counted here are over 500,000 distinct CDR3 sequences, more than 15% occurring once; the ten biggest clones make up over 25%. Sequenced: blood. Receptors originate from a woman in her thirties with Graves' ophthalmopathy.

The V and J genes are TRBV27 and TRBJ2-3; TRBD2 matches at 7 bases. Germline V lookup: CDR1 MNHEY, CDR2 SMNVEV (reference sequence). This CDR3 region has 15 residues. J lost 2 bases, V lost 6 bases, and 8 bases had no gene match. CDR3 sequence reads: CASSRERGSTDTQYF. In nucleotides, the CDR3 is TGTGCCAGCAGCCGTGAGCGGGGATCCACAGATACGCAGTATTTT.

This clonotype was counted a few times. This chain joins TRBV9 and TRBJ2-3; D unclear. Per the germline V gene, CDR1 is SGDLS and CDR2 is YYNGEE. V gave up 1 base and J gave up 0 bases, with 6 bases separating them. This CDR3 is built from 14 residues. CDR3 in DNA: TGTGCCAGCAGCGTATCAGATAGCACAGATACGCAGTATTTT. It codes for CASSVSDSTDTQYF. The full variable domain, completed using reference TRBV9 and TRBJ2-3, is DSGVTQTPKHLITATGQRVTLRCSPRSGDLSVYWYQQSLDQGLQFLIQYYNGEERAKGNILERFSAQQFPDLHSELNLSSLELGDSALYFCASSVSDSTDTQYFGPGTRLTVL.

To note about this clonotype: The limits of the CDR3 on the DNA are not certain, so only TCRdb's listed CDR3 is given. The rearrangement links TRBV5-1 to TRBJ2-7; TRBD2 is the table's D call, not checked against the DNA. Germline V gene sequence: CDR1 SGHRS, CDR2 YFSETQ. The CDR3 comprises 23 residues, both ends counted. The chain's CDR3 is CASTNQTSMYLCASSLARVKQYF.

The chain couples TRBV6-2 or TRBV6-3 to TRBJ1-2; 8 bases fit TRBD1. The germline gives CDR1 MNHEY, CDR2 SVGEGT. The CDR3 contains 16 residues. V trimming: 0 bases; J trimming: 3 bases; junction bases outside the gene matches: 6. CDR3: CASSYSGQGAYYGYTF. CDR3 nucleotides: TGTGCCAGCAGTTACTCCGGCCAGGGGGCATACTATGGCTACACCTTC.

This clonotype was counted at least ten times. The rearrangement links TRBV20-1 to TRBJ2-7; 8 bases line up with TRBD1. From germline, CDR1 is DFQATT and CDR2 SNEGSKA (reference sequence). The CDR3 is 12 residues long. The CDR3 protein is CSQDRGNYEQYF. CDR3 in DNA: TGCTCTCAAGACAGGGGAAACTACGAGCAGTACTTC.

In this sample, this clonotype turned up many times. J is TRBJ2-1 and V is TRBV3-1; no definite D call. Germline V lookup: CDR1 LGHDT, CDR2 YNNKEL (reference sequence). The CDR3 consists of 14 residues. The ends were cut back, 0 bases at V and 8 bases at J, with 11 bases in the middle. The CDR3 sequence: CASSQDRVGYEQFF. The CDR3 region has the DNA TGTGCCAGCAGCCAAGATCGGGTGGGGTATGAGCAGTTCTTC.

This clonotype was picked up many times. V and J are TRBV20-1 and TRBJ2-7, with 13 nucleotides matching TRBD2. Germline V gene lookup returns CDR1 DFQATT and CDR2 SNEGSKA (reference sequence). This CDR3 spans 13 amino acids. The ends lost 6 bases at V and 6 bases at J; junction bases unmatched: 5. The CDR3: CSARTSGSIEQYF. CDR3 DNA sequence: TGCAGTGCACGGACTAGCGGGAGTATCGAGCAGTACTTC.

In nucleotides, the CDR3 is TGCAGTGCTAGAGAGGGCAAGGGGAGGCAATCACCCCTCCACTTT. This sequence encodes CSAREGKGRQSPLHF. The chain joins TRBV20-1 to TRBJ1-6, with D maybe TRBD1 (5 bases). Germline V gives CDR1 DFQATT, CDR2 SNEGSKA (reference sequence). This CDR3 has 15 amino acids. V was clipped by 0 bases and J by 10 bases, with 16 bases between them.

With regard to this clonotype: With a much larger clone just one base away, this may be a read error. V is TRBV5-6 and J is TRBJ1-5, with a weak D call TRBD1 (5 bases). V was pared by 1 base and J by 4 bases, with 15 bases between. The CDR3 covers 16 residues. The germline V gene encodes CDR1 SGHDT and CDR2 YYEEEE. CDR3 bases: TGTGCCAGCAGCTTGCTGGGGGTTGGGATTAATCAGCCCCAGCATTTT. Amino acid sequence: CASSLLGVGINQPQHF.

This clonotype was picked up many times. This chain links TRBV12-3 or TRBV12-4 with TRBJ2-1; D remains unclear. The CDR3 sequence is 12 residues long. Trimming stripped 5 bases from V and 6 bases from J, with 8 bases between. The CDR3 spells CASSVSINEQFF. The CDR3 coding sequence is TGTGCCAGCAGTGTCTCTATCAATGAGCAGTTCTTC.

CDR3 loop: CASSISGGRDTQYF. The CDR3 DNA reads as TGTGCCAGTAGTATCTCGGGAGGGCGTGATACGCAGTATTTT. The chain employs TRBV7-9 and TRBJ2-3; 8 positions agree with TRBD2. CDR1 SEHNR and CDR2 FQNEAQ come from the germline V gene (reference sequence). V shed 9 bases, J shed 6 bases, and the junction held 11 bases outside the gene matches. This CDR3 is built from 14 residues.

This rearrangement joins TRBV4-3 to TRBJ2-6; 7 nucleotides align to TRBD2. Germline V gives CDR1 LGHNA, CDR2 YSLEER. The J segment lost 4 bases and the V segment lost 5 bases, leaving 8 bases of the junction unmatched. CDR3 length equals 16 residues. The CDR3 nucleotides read TGCGCCAGCAGCAGCGCGGGAGTGACCGGGGCCAACGTCCTGACTTTC. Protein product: CASSSAGVTGANVLTF.

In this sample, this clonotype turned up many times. CDR3 amino acids: CAWRAGAATNEKLFF. The CDR3 DNA is TGTGCCTGGAGAGCGGGGGCAGCAACTAATGAAAAACTGTTTTTT. This rearrangement joins TRBV30 to TRBJ1-4; tentatively, D is TRBD1 (6 bases). Germline assignment: CDR1 GTSNPN and CDR2 SVGIG (reference sequence). Deletions cut 3 bases from V and 0 bases from J, with 11 bases between. The CDR3 loop spans 15 amino acids.

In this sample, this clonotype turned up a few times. The chain's CDR3 is CASSSSRADGNTEAFF. The CDR3 DNA reads TGTGCCAGCAGCTCCTCCAGGGCCGATGGGAACACTGAAGCTTTCTTT. The chain uses TRBV7-3 and TRBJ1-1, with D perhaps TRBD1 (5 bases). This CDR3 spans 16 amino acids. CDR1 and CDR2 (germline): SGHTA, FQGTGA. The V end lost 4 bases, the J end lost 1 base, and 16 bases lay between the germline ends.

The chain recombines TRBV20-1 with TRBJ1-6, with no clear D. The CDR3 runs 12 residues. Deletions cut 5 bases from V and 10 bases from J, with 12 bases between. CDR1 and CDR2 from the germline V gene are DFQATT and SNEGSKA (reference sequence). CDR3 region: CSASPFRSPLHF. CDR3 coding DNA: TGCAGTGCTTCTCCCTTTAGATCACCCCTCCACTTT.

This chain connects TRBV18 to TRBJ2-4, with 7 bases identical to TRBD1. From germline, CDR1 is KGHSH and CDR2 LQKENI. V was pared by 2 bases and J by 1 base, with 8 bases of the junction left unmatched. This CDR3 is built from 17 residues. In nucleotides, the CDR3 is TGTGCCAGCTCACCAGAATGGACAGGTCGGGCCAAAAACATTCAGTACTTC. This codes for CASSPEWTGRAKNIQYF.

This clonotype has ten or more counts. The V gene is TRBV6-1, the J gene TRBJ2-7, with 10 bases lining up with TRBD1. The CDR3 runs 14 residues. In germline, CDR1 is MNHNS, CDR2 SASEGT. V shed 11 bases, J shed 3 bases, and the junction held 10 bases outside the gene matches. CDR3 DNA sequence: TGTGCCTGCCAGCCGGGACAGGGGTTCTACGAGCAGTACTTC. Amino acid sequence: CACQPGQGFYEQYF.

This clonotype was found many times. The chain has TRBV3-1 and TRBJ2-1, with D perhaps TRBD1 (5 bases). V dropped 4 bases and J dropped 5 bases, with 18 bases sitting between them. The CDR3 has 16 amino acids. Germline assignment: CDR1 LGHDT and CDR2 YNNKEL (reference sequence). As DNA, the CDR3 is TGTGCCAGCAGCCGATCAGGGTCAGCCTTAAACAATGAGCAGTTCTTC. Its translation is CASSRSGSALNNEQFF.